This T cell receptor beta chain was sequenced for a study of T cells in Graves' hyperthyroidism and ophthalmopathy. Whole-study findings and limits: Model predictions of ophthalmopathy came a median approximately 6 months before onset. A model of 13 V-J pairs discriminated ophthalmopathy from stable hyperthyroidism.

Germline assignment: CDR1 SGHVS and CDR2 FNYEAQ. Trimming shortened V by 4 bases and J by 2 bases, and 11 bases separated the two germline ends. The CDR3 consists of 14 residues. Regions amplified from RNA transcripts were the TCR beta CDR3 regions. During a first-round RT-PCR of the TCR CDR3, the HTBI primer set was used. TCRdb passed the multiplex PCR reads through MiXCR, listing each CDR3 protein once. The sample holds about 550,000 distinct CDR3 sequences, roughly 20% seen once. Researchers defined stable Graves' hyperthyroidism as no ophthalmopathy progression within 18 months. Exclusion of patients followed from uncontrolled infection, other autoimmune disease, pregnancy or lactation. The sample holds many counts of this clonotype. Antigen: not known.

The sequencing input was blood. The receptor was derived from a man aged 18-30 years with Graves' hyperthyroidism. J is TRBJ2-5 and V is TRBV7-6; D is unresolved. CDR3: CASSSSWQQETQYF. The CDR3 DNA reads as TGTGCCAGCAGCTCTAGTTGGCAACAAGAGACCCAGTACTTC.